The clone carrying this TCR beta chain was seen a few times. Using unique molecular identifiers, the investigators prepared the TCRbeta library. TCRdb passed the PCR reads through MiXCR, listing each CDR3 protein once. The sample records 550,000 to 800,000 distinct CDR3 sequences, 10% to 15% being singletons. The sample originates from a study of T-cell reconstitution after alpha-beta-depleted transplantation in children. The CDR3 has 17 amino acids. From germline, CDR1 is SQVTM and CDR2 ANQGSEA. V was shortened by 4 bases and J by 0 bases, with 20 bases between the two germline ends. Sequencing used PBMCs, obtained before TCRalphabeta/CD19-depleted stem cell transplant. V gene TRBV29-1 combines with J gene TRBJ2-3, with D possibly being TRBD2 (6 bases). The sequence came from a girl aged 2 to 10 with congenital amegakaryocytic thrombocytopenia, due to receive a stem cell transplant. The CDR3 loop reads CSVGLGSGALSTDTQYF. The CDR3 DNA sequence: TGCAGCGTTGGTTTGGGTAGCGGAGCCCTCAGCACAGATACGCAGTATTTT.